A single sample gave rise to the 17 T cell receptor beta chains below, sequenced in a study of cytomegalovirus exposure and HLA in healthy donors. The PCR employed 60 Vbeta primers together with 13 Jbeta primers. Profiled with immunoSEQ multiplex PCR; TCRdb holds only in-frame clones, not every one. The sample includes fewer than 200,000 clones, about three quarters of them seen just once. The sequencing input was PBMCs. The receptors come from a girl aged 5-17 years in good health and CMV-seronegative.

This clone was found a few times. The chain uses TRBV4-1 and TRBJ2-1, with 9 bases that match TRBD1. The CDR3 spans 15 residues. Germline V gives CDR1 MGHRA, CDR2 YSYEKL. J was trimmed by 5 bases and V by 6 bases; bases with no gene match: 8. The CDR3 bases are TGCGCCAGCAGTCCGGGACAGGGACGGAACAATGAGCAGTTCTTC. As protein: CASSPGQGRNNEQFF.

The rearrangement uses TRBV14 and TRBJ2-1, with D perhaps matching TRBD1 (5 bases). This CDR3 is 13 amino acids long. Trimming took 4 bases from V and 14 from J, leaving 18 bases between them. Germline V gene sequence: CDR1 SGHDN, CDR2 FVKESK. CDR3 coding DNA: TGTGCCAGCAGCCGATTCAAAGGGGTAGGTGAGTTCTTC. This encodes CASSRFKGVGEFF.

The CDR3, as DNA: TGTGCCAGCAGCTTGGGGACTAGCGGGGGCACAGATACGCAGTATTTT. It encodes CASSLGTSGGTDTQYF. V is TRBV7-2 and J is TRBJ2-3, with 13 nucleotides matching TRBD2. Germline-derived CDR1 and CDR2 are SGHTA and FQGNSA. The CDR3 has 16 amino acids. The V segment lost 3 bases and the J segment 1 base; nucleotides outside the gene matches: 1.

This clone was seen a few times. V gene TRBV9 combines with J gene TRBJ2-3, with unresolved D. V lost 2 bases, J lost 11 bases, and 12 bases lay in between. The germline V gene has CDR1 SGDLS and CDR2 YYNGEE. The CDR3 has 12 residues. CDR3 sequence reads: CASSVLGGKQYF. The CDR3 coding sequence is TGTGCCAGCAGCGTCCTCGGCGGCAAGCAGTATTTT.

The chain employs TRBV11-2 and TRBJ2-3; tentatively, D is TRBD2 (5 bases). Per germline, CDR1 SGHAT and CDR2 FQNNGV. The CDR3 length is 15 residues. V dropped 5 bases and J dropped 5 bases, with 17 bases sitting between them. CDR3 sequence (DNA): TGTGCCAGCAGCCGATCTCGGACGGCGGGAGATACGCAGTATTTT. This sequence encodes CASSRSRTAGDTQYF.

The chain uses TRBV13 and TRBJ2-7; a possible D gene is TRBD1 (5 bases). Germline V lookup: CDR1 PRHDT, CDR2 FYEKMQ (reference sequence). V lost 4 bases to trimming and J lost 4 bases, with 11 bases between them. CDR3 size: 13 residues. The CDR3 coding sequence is TGTGCCAGCAGCTGGGGCCGTTCATACGAGCAGTACTTC. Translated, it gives CASSWGRSYEQYF.

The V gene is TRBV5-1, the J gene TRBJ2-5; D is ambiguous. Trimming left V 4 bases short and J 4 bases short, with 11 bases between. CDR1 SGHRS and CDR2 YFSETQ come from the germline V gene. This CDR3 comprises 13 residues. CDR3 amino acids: CASSRQVPETQYF. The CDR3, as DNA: TGCGCCAGCAGCCGGCAGGTACCAGAGACCCAGTACTTC.

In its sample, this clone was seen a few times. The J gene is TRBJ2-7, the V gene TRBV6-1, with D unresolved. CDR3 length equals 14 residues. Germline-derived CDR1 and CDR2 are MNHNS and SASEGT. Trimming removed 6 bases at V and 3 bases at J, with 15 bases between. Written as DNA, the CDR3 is TGTGCCAGCAGATCACGGTCTCTGTACTACGAGCAGTACTTC. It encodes CASRSRSLYYEQYF.

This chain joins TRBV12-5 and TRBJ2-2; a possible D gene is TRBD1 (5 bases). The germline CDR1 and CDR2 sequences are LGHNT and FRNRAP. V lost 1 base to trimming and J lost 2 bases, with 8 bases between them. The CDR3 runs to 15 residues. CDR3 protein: CASGLDRINTGELFF. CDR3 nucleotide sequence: TGTGCTAGTGGTTTGGACAGGATAAACACCGGGGAGCTGTTTTTT. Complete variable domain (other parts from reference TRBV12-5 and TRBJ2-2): DARVTQTPRHKVTEMGQEVTMRCQPILGHNTVFWYRQTMMQGLELLAYFRNRAPLDDSGMPKDRFSAEMPDATLATLKIQPSEPRDSAVYFCASGLDRINTGELFFGEGSRLTVL.

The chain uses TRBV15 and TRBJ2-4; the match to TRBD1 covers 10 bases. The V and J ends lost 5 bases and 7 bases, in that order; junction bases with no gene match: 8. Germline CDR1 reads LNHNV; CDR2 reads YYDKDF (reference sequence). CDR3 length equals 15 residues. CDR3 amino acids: CATSFLDRGANIQYF. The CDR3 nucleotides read TGTGCCACCAGCTTTCTGGACAGGGGGGCCAACATTCAGTACTTC. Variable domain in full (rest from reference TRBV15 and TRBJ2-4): DAMVIQNPRYQVTQFGKPVTLSCSQTLNHNVMYWYQQKSSQAPKLLFHYYDKDFNNEADTPDNFQSRRPNTSFCFLDIRSPGLGDTAMYLCATSFLDRGANIQYFGAGTRLSVL.

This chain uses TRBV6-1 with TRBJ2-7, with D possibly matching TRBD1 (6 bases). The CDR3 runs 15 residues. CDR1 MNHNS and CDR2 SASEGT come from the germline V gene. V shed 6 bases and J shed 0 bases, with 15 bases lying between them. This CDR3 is CASRPGTGSSYEQYF. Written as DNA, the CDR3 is TGTGCCAGCAGGCCCGGAACAGGGAGCTCCTACGAGCAGTACTTC.

The DNA for the CDR3 is TGCGCCAGCAGCCAAGTACGAGGTGAAGCTTTCTTT. This codes for CASSQVRGEAFF. The rearrangement uses TRBV4-1 and TRBJ1-1, with D unresolved. There are 12 residues in the CDR3. Germline values: CDR1 MGHRA, CDR2 YSYEKL. V lost 1 base to trimming and J lost 7 bases, with 7 bases between them.

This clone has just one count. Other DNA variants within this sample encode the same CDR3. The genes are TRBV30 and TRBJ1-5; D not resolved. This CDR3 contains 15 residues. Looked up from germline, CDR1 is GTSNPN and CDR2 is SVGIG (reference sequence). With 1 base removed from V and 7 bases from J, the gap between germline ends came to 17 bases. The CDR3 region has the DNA TGTGCCTGGAGTGAATACAGTAGCGGTAACCAGCCCCAGCATTTT. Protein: CAWSEYSSGNQPQHF.

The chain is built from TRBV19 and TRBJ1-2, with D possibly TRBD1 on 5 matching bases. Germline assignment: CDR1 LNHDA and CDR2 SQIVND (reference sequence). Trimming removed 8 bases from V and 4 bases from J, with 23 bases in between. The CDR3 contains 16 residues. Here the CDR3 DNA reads TGTGCCAGTGACCTTGCTACAGGAGGGGTTTCCTATGGCTACACCTTC. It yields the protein CASDLATGGVSYGYTF.

CDR3 sequence: CASRRDRNTEAFF. For the CDR3, the DNA is TGTGCCAGTAGGAGGGATAGGAACACTGAAGCTTTCTTT. The gene calls are TRBV19 and TRBJ1-1; the D is unclear. V was trimmed by 6 bases and J by 1 base, leaving 9 bases between them. This CDR3 has 13 residues. Germline CDR1 reads LNHDA; CDR2 reads SQIVND (reference sequence).

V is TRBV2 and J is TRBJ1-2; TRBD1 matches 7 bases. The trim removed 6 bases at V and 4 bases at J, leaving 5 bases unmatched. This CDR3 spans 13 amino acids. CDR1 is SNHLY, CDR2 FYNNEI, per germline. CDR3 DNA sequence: TGTGCCAGCAGCCCGGAGGGGGCCTATGGCTACACCTTC. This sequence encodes CASSPEGAYGYTF.

CDR3 nucleotides: TGTGCCACCAGCAGAAGACAGGGGGCGAATTATGAGCAGTTCTTC. Protein sequence: CATSRRQGANYEQFF. The genes are TRBV15 and TRBJ2-1; 10 bases map to TRBD1. V lost 2 bases, J lost 8 bases, and 6 bases stayed unmatched. Germline V gene data show CDR1 as LNHNV and CDR2 as YYDKDF (reference sequence). This CDR3 region has 15 residues.